This entry is about one TCR beta chain. Germline V CDR1 and CDR2: LGHDT, YNNKEL (reference sequence). The V and J ends lost 0 bases and 3 bases respectively, with 4 bases between them. The CDR3 runs 13 residues. A quantity of about 0.45 to 1 ug RNA underwent reverse transcription using random hexamers. Amplification of TCR beta CDR3 by immunoSEQ multiplex PCR spanned 54 Vbeta and 13 Jbeta. TCRdb reprocessed the immunoSEQ multiplex PCR reads with MiXCR, giving one entry per CDR3 protein. The sample has 110,000 or so distinct CDR3 sequences; 90% to 95% are singletons. Blood CD8+ and CD4+ T cells underwent high-throughput TCR beta sequencing. Negative isolation yielded CD4+ and CD8+ T cells, and FACS enriched TEMRA cells. This sample was included in a study of CD8 T cells in Susac syndrome.

This TCR derives from a human donor in good health. This chain uses TRBV3-1 with TRBJ2-3; D remains unclear. The sequenced sample consisted of CD4+ T cells from PBMCs. For the CDR3, the DNA is TGTGCCAGCAGCCAAGAGTGGACAGATACGCAGTATTTT. Translating it yields CASSQEWTDTQYF.